This section outlines one TCR beta chain sequence together with its context. This record comes from a study of cytomegalovirus exposure and HLA in healthy donors. The length of the CDR3 is 15 residues. With 60 Vbeta and 13 Jbeta primers, the PCR was carried out. The data were produced by immunoSEQ multiplex PCR, yet TCRdb's version contains in-frame clones alone and is incomplete. The sample records 200,000 to 250,000 clones, 82% being singletons. The sample comprised PBMCs. The chain has TRBV21-1 and TRBJ2-3; the table calls TRBD2, which could not be checked here. TRBV21-1 is noted as a pseudogene. This TCR derives from a woman aged 40-49 years in good health and CMV-seropositive. In DNA, the CDR3 is TGTGCCAGCAGCCAGCTACTAGCGGGCACAGATACGCAGTATTTT. It specifies CASSQLLAGTDTQYF.